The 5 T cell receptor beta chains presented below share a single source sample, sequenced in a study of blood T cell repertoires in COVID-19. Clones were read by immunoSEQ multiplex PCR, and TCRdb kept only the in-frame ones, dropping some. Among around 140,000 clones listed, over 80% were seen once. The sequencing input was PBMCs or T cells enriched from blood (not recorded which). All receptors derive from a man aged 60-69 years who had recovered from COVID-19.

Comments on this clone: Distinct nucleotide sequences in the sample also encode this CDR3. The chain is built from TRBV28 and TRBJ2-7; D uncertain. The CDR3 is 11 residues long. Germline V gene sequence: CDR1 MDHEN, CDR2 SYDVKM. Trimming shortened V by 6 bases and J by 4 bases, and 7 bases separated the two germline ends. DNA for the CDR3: TGTGCCAGCAGCCCCCTTTACGAGCAGTACTTC. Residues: CASSPLYEQYF.

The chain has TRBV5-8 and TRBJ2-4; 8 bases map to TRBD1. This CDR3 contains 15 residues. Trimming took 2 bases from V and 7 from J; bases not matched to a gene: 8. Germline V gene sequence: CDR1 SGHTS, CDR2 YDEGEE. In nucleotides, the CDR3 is TGTGCCAGCAGCTTTTTGGTTAACAGGGGGAACATTCAGTACTTC. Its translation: CASSFLVNRGNIQYF.

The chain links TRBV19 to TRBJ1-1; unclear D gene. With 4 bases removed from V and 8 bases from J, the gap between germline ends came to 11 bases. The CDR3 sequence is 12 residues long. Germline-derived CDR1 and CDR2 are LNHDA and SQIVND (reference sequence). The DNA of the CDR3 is TGTGCCAGTAGTACCGGGATACCAGAAGCTTTCTTT. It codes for CASSTGIPEAFF.

CDR3 nucleotide sequence: TGTGCCAGCAGCCAGGGGAGCCCGAACACCGGGGAGCTGTTTTTT. It is translated as CASSQGSPNTGELFF. The chain recombines TRBV3-1 (or the pseudogene TRBV3-2) with TRBJ2-2; maybe TRBD2 (5 bases). The length of the CDR3 is 15 residues. With 3 bases removed from V and 0 bases from J, the gap between germline ends came to 8 bases. The V gene's germline CDR1 is LGHDT and CDR2 YNNKEL (reference sequence).

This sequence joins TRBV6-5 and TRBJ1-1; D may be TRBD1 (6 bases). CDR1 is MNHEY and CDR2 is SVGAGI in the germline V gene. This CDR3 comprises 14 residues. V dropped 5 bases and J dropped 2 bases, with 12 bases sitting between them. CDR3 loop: CASSRDTRNTEAFF. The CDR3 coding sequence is TGTGCCAGCAGTCGGGACACCAGAAACACTGAAGCTTTCTTT.